This T cell receptor (beta chain) was captured by sequencing in a study of shared clonotypes between healthy human individuals. Study summary: Per donor, CD8 memory used one plate, CD8 naive used two, CD4 memory used three and CD4 naive used three.

Naive CD8 cells, CD45RO-negative and positively selected for CCR7, excluded terminally differentiated effector memory CD45RA+ cells. Broader study findings: Roughly 5% of naive CD4 clonotypes were shared across a handful of donors.

The CDR3 sequence is 14 residues long. Trimming stripped 6 bases from V and 3 bases from J, with 14 bases between. Germline V gene lookup returns CDR1 MNHEY and CDR2 SMNVEV (reference sequence). The deep-level immunoSEQ assay was used. Investigators spread the genomic DNA of each subset evenly over several immunoSEQ plates. Method: immunoSEQ multiplex PCR; TCRdb's copy keeps in-frame clones and lacks some. The data contain around 2.1 million clones, just over 90% of them singletons. Comment on this clone: The antigen is not known.

The sequenced material came from naive CD8+ T cells from PBMCs. The origin of this receptor is a man in his late teens or twenties in good health. Some clones in this sample may be carry-over from other donors' samples. J is TRBJ1-1 and V is TRBV27, with D possibly matching TRBD1 (6 bases). The CDR3 region is CASSLVGAHTEAFF. The DNA for the CDR3 is TGTGCCAGCAGCCTTGTGGGGGCCCACACTGAAGCTTTCTTT.